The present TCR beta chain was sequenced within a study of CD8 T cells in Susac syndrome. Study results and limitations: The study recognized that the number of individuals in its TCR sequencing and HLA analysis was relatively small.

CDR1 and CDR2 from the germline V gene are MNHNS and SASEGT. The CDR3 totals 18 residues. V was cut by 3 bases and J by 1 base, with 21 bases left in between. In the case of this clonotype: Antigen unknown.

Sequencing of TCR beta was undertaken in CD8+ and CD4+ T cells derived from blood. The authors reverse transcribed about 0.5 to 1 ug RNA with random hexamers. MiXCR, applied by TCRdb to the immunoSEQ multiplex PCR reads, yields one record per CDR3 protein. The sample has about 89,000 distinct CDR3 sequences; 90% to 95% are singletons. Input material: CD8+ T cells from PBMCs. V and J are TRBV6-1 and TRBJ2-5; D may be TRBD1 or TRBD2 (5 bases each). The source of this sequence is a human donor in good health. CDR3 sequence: CASSDVGSGTGFQETQYF. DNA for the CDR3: TGTGCCAGCAGTGATGTTGGCTCAGGGACGGGGTTCCAAGAGACCCAGTACTTC.